What follows describes a single TCR beta chain. Its specificity is not known. This record belongs to a study of Ad26.COV2.S vaccination and SARS-CoV-2 variants. Turning to the study itself: A participant enrolled in the COV1001 Ad26.COV2.S trial arm provided the sample.

Treatment: around 19 received Ad26.COV2.S at low or high dose, single or two shots; 5 received placebo; per-sample allocation not given. Following the first vaccine or placebo injection, samples were taken on day 63. It was Wuhan-strain SARS-CoV-2 spike that the Ad26 vaccine vector expressed. Study conclusions and caveats: Marked by substantial breadth, spike-specific CD8+ and CD4+ T cell responses were reportedly seen after vaccination. Placebo recipients and vaccine recipients were similar in non-spike TCR breadth.

This CDR3 has 16 amino acids. Generated by immunoSEQ multiplex PCR, the TCRdb table keeps only in-frame clones and is missing some. The data contain 300,000 to 450,000 clones, 80% to 90% of them singletons. The sequences come from peripheral blood, collected in a trial of Ad26.COV2.S vaccine versus placebo. The sequence derives from a person aged 18-60 years who received the Ad26.COV2.S COVID-19 vaccine or a placebo. The V call is TRBV21-1, the J call TRBJ1-6; the table's D call TRBD1 went unverified against the DNA. TRBV21-1 is given as a pseudogene. CDR3: CASRVRGRGRDSPLHF. DNA of the CDR3: TGTGCCAGCAGGGTAAGGGGGCGCGGACGAGACTCACCCCTCCACTTT.